The entry below describes one T cell receptor (beta chain). Its antigen is as yet unknown. These data belong to a study of T-cell memory formation after mild COVID-19. Study summary: Clusters of TCRs were largely donor specific. General study points: The appearance of some responding clones in pre-infection memory suggested that cross-reactive memory joined. Clones that contracted from day 15 to 85 had balanced CD4/CD8; later expanders were CD4+ biased.

The authors produced TCR alpha and TCR beta cDNA libraries with sample barcodes and UMIs by 5'RACE using constant-segment primers. One entry per CDR3 protein, called by TCRdb with MiXCR from the 5' RACE reads. The profile covers approximately 500,000 distinct CDR3 sequences, with roughly 25% appearing a single time and about an eighth taken by the ten largest. CDR1 LGHDT and CDR2 YNNKEL come from the germline V gene (reference sequence). Trimming stripped 6 bases from V and 2 bases from J, with 8 bases between. The CDR3 consists of 13 residues. The V and J genes are TRBV3-1 and TRBJ1-5; the D is unclear. The sequenced sample was PBMCs or a T cell subset sorted from them (not recorded which). The receptor was isolated from an adult woman who had mild COVID-19 (a few samples of this study predate the infection). Cell type and time point are not known. The CDR3 sequence: CASSSTRNQPQHF. CDR3 in DNA: TGTGCCAGCAGTAGTACGCGCAATCAGCCCCAGCATTTT.